This TCR beta chain was found in a study of control samples from healthy donors and cancer patients. In germline, CDR1 is SGHTA, CDR2 FQGNSA. This CDR3 spans 16 amino acids. Losses at the gene ends were 1 base for V and 4 bases for J; bases not matched to a gene: 3. Measured with immunoSEQ multiplex PCR; TCRdb has only the in-frame clones, and not every one. Here the sample spans under 60,000 clones, over 85% being singletons. This clone was picked up a small number of times. Input material: PBMCs. The rearrangement uses TRBV7-2 and TRBJ2-2, with 10 bases matching TRBD1. The sequence came from a woman aged 50 to 60 with head and neck cancer. The CDR3 region is CASSLVGTGVTGELFF. CDR3 in DNA: TGTGCCAGCAGCTTAGTAGGGACAGGGGTCACCGGGGAGCTGTTTTTT. Based on the CDR3 plus reference TRBV7-2 and TRBJ2-2, the full variable domain is GAGVSQSPSNKVTEKGKDVELRCDPISGHTALYWYRQSLGQGLEFLIYFQGNSAPDKSGLPSDRFSAERTGGSVSTLTIQRTQQEDSAVYLCASSLVGTGVTGELFFGEGSRLTVL.